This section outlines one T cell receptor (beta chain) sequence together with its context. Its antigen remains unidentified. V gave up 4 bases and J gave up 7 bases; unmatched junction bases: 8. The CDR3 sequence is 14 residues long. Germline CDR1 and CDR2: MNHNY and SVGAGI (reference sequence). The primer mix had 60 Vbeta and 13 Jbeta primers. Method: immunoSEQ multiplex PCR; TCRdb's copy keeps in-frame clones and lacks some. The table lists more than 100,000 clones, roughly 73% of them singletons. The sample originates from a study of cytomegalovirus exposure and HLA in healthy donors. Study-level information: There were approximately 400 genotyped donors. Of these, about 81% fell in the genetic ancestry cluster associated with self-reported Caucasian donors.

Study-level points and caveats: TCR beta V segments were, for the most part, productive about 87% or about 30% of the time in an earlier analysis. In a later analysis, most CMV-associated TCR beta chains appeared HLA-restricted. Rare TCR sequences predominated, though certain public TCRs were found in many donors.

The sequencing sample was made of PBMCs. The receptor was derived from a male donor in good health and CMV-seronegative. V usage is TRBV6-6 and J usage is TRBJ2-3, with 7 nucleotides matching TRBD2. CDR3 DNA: TGTGCCAGCAGTTTGGGGGAGGGTGGGAATACGCAGTATTTT. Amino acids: CASSLGEGGNTQYF.